A single sample gave rise to the 27 T cell receptor beta chains below, sequenced in a study of T-cell reconstitution after alpha-beta-depleted transplantation in children. Preparation of the TCRbeta library was carried out with unique molecular identifiers. TCRdb reprocessed the PCR reads via MiXCR and lists one record per CDR3 protein. The repertoire holds around 500,000 distinct CDR3 sequences, about 12% seen once, with about 5.6% in the top ten. The sequencing here drew on PBMCs from the stem cell graft donor, taken from the stem cell graft. These TCRs come from a human donor who donated a stem cell graft to a child with combined immunodeficiency.

This clonotype was counted only a few times. This sequence joins TRBV29-1 and TRBJ1-2; the match to TRBD1 covers 10 bases. Germline lookup yields CDR1 SQVTM and CDR2 ANQGSEA. The trim removed 4 bases at V and 4 bases at J, leaving 3 bases unmatched. The CDR3 is 13 residues long. Here the CDR3 reads CSVADRGGYGYTF. CDR3 nucleotide sequence: TGCAGCGTTGCGGACAGGGGGGGCTATGGCTACACCTTC.

This clonotype was counted between two and nine times. The chain recombines TRBV15 with TRBJ1-3; D is ambiguous. The V end was cut by 0 bases, the J end by 0 bases, with 15 bases between. The CDR3 is 18 residues long. In germline, CDR1 is LNHNV, CDR2 YYDKDF (reference sequence). CDR3 DNA sequence: TGTGCCACCAGCAGAGATCTGTCGGTGACATTCTCTGGAAACACCATATATTTT. Translation: CATSRDLSVTFSGNTIYF.

This clonotype has a handful of counts. The chain employs TRBV15 and TRBJ2-1; D is unresolved. With 1 base removed from V and 5 bases from J, the gap between germline ends came to 12 bases. Per the germline V gene, CDR1 is LNHNV and CDR2 is YYDKDF (reference sequence). This CDR3 is built from 15 residues. In DNA form, the CDR3 reads TGTGCCACCAGCAGAGGTGGGGTGAGGCACAATGAGCAGTTCTTC. Its translation is CATSRGGVRHNEQFF.

The chain uses TRBV11-1 and TRBJ2-2; tentative D call: TRBD2 (6 bases). Germline CDR1 SGHAT, CDR2 FQDESV (reference sequence). The CDR3 runs to 16 residues. Trimming pared 2 bases from V and 1 base from J, leaving 11 bases between. The CDR3 DNA reads as TGTGCCAGCAGCTTAAACCTAGCGAAGAACACCGGGGAGCTGTTTTTT. Protein: CASSLNLAKNTGELFF.

This clonotype has ten or more counts. The V gene is TRBV19, the J gene TRBJ2-1; 8 bases match TRBD2. CDR3 size: 19 residues. The germline V gene has CDR1 LNHDA and CDR2 SQIVND (reference sequence). V trimming: 1 base; J trimming: 0 bases; junction bases outside the gene matches: 11. The CDR3 reads CASSIVGYLAGSSYNEQFF. The CDR3, as DNA: TGTGCCAGTAGTATAGTCGGGTATTTAGCGGGGAGCTCCTACAATGAGCAGTTCTTC.

The V call is TRBV7-2, the J call TRBJ2-1; D call uncertain. This CDR3 spans 14 amino acids. Germline CDR1 reads SGHTA; CDR2 reads FQGNSA. Trimming left V 10 bases short and J 0 bases short, with 13 bases between. The CDR3 loop reads CATLWVSSYNEQFF. In DNA, the CDR3 is TGTGCCACTCTCTGGGTGAGCTCCTACAATGAGCAGTTCTTC.

The chain uses TRBV19 and TRBJ2-1, with 7 positions matching TRBD2. With 1 base clipped from V and 7 bases from J, the junction kept 4 bases outside the gene matches. CDR3 length: 14 residues. From germline, CDR1 is LNHDA and CDR2 SQIVND (reference sequence). DNA of the CDR3: TGTGCCAGTAGTATAGTTGGGGGGGGGAATGAGCAGTTCTTC. This sequence encodes CASSIVGGGNEQFF.

There are a few counts of this clonotype. The CDR3 spells CASRSIPQGRRLSYTF. CDR3 DNA: TGTGCCAGCAGATCTATCCCACAGGGAAGGCGCTTGAGCTACACCTTC. The V and J genes are TRBV12-3 or TRBV12-4 and TRBJ1-2; D may be TRBD1 (6 bases). Between the trimmed V and J ends, which lost 6 bases and 9 bases, there was a span of 26 bases. The CDR3 loop spans 16 amino acids.

The chain recombines TRBV6-5 with TRBJ2-7; weak D call: TRBD1 (7 bases). CDR1 is MNHEY and CDR2 is SVGAGI in the germline V gene. Deletions cut 6 bases from V and 3 bases from J, with 18 bases between. This CDR3 has 15 amino acids. The CDR3 spells CASRLATGTYYEQYF. CDR3 DNA sequence: TGTGCCAGCAGGTTAGCGACAGGGACTTACTACGAGCAGTACTTC.

This clonotype was detected only a few times. V and J are TRBV12-3 or TRBV12-4 and TRBJ2-5; 7 bases line up with TRBD2. This CDR3 is 14 amino acids long. V gave up 6 bases and J gave up 0 bases; unmatched junction bases: 4. The CDR3, as DNA: TGTGCCAGCAGCCCTACTAGCGACCAAGAGACCCAGTACTTC. This gives the protein CASSPTSDQETQYF.

This clonotype showed up just a few times. The chain has TRBV24-1 and TRBJ1-4; D gene ambiguous. Trimming cost V 3 bases and J 3 bases, with 10 bases left between them. The germline CDR1 and CDR2 sequences are KGHDR and SFDVKD. The CDR3 consists of 15 residues. The CDR3 DNA is TGTGCCACCAGTGATGGGAGGCGGGCTAATGAAAAACTGTTTTTT. Translating it yields CATSDGRRANEKLFF.

The chain carries TRBV11-1 and TRBJ2-7; D is perhaps TRBD2 (6 bases). This CDR3 has 17 amino acids. The V end was cut by 1 base, the J end by 2 bases, with 18 bases between. Germline lookup yields CDR1 SGHAT and CDR2 FQDESV (reference sequence). The CDR3 DNA sequence: TGTGCCAGCAGCTTAGGGCCCGTAGCGGTCGTAACCTACGAGCAGTACTTC. Its translation: CASSLGPVAVVTYEQYF.

The gene calls are TRBV5-1 and TRBJ2-1, with 10 bases fitting TRBD2. This CDR3 comprises 17 residues. Germline V lookup: CDR1 SGHRS, CDR2 YFSETQ. V was clipped by 4 bases and J by 6 bases; unmatched bases: 13. For the CDR3, the DNA is TGCGCCAGCAGCCCCTCGGGCAGCGGGGGGGCGTTCAATGAGCAGTTCTTC. Encoded protein: CASSPSGSGGAFNEQFF.

The chain has TRBV5-1 and TRBJ2-1; no clear D gene. Trimming left V 0 bases short and J 3 bases short, with 10 bases between. The CDR3 sequence is 15 residues long. Germline-derived CDR1 and CDR2 are SGHRS and YFSETQ. The CDR3 sequence is CASSLEVTLYNEQFF. As DNA, the CDR3 is TGCGCCAGCAGCTTGGAGGTTACTCTCTACAATGAGCAGTTCTTC.

In DNA form, the CDR3 reads TGTGCCAGCGGGGGGGCTGACCACGAGCAGTACTTC. Translation gives CASGGADHEQYF. The J gene is TRBJ2-7, the V gene TRBV7-6; TRBD2 might be the D (7 bases). Germline CDR1 and CDR2: SGHVS and FNYEAQ. Trimming removed 8 bases at V and 5 bases at J, with 13 bases between. The CDR3 runs to 12 residues.

The chain is built from TRBV30 and TRBJ1-4; D call uncertain. V gave up 2 bases and J gave up 6 bases, with 16 bases separating them. Germline CDR1 reads GTSNPN; CDR2 reads SVGIG (reference sequence). The CDR3 extends over 15 amino acids. The CDR3 reads CAWSPKRFIDEKLFF. CDR3 in DNA: TGTGCCTGGAGTCCTAAGAGGTTTATTGATGAAAAACTGTTTTTT.

This clonotype was seen at least ten times. This sequence joins TRBV4-2 and TRBJ1-2; D is uncertain. The germline CDR1 and CDR2 sequences are LGHNA and YNFKEQ. The V end was cut by 9 bases, the J end by 2 bases, with 13 bases between. This CDR3 region has 13 residues. CDR3 in amino acids: CASTRHPNYGYTF. The CDR3 DNA follows: TGTGCCAGTACTCGACATCCGAACTATGGCTACACCTTC.

This clonotype was observed a handful of times. This chain uses TRBV9 with TRBJ1-4, with D perhaps TRBD1 (5 bases). V lost 0 bases, J lost 7 bases, and 19 bases lay in between. Germline V gene data show CDR1 as SGDLS and CDR2 as YYNGEE. This CDR3 is 17 amino acids long. CDR3 loop: CASSVGAAGSAGEKLFF. The DNA for the CDR3 is TGTGCCAGCAGCGTAGGCGCCGCAGGGAGCGCGGGTGAAAAACTGTTTTTT.

This clonotype was found many times. The J gene is TRBJ2-1, the V gene TRBV5-1; 8 bases align to TRBD1. Trimming cost V 1 base and J 6 bases; bases outside gene matches: 12. Looked up from germline, CDR1 is SGHRS and CDR2 is YFSETQ. The CDR3 loop spans 17 amino acids. The DNA of the CDR3 is TGCGCCAGCAGCTTGCTCCCCACCGGGACAGGAGGCAATGAGCAGTTCTTC. It translates to CASSLLPTGTGGNEQFF.

This chain joins TRBV20-1 and TRBJ2-3; D might be TRBD2 (6 bases). Germline-derived CDR1 and CDR2 are DFQATT and SNEGSKA (reference sequence). This CDR3 comprises 14 residues. The V gene lost 1 base and the J gene lost 4 bases, with 12 bases spanning the gap. CDR3 DNA sequence: TGCAGTGCTAGAGGGGAGCGGGCGGCAGATACGCAGTATTTT. Its translation is CSARGERAADTQYF.

This clonotype has just a few counts. This chain uses TRBV7-3 with TRBJ2-1, with D unclear. This CDR3 is built from 16 residues. V was pared by 1 base and J by 7 bases, with 17 bases between. Per germline, CDR1 SGHTA and CDR2 FQGTGA. CDR3 sequence: CASSLSGPALGNEQFF. The CDR3 DNA reads TGTGCCAGCAGCTTAAGCGGCCCAGCTTTAGGGAATGAGCAGTTCTTC.

This clonotype was counted between two and nine times. The genes are TRBV30 and TRBJ2-1; 9 positions match TRBD1. The CDR3 has 17 residues. The V gene end was trimmed by 1 base and the J gene end by 1 base; junction bases not matched to a gene: 8. From germline, CDR1 is GTSNPN and CDR2 SVGIG (reference sequence). The CDR3 DNA reads TGTGCCTGGAGTGCAAACGACAGGGGGGGTTCCTACAATGAGCAGTTCTTC. Protein product: CAWSANDRGGSYNEQFF.

This clonotype was detected a few times. The chain combines TRBV29-1 with TRBJ1-1, with 7 bases identical to TRBD1. Germline V gene sequence: CDR1 SQVTM, CDR2 ANQGSEA. This CDR3 comprises 14 residues. V lost 6 bases to trimming and J lost 1 base; unmatched junction nucleotides: 8. This CDR3 reads CSVDRERENTEAFF. CDR3 coding DNA: TGCAGCGTAGACAGGGAAAGGGAGAACACTGAAGCTTTCTTT.

The chain employs TRBV9 and TRBJ2-3; D ambiguous. Germline V lookup: CDR1 SGDLS, CDR2 YYNGEE. This CDR3 is 16 amino acids long. V dropped 0 bases and J dropped 4 bases, with 15 bases sitting between them. CDR3: CASSVGVYELADTQYF. In DNA, the CDR3 is TGTGCCAGCAGCGTAGGGGTATATGAACTTGCAGATACGCAGTATTTT.

This clonotype was seen only a few times. This sequence joins TRBV12-3 or TRBV12-4 and TRBJ2-1, with D perhaps matching TRBD1 or TRBD2 (5 bases each). Trimming shortened V by 5 bases and J by 5 bases, and 19 bases separated the two germline ends. The CDR3 runs 16 residues. The CDR3 sequence: CASSQAHRDVHNEQFF. CDR3 nucleotides: TGTGCCAGCAGTCAGGCCCACCGGGACGTACACAATGAGCAGTTCTTC.

The chain joins TRBV12-3 or TRBV12-4 to TRBJ2-1, with TRBD2 as a possible D gene (5 bases). The ends were cut back, 3 bases at V and 4 bases at J, with 7 bases in the middle. CDR3 size: 13 residues. The CDR3 is CASSFGEYNEQFF. The DNA for the CDR3 is TGTGCCAGCAGTTTCGGGGAGTACAATGAGCAGTTCTTC.

This clonotype turned up a few times. J is TRBJ1-4 and V is TRBV20-1; D remains unclear. CDR1 and CDR2 (germline): DFQATT, SNEGSKA (reference sequence). The CDR3 totals 15 residues. The germline V and J ends were trimmed by 5 bases and 0 bases, with 13 bases remaining between them. CDR3 nucleotides: TGCAGTGCTCTTTTGGCAGGAACAACTAATGAAAAACTGTTTTTT. Its translation: CSALLAGTTNEKLFF.